The 30 T cell receptor beta chains in this list originate from one sample, sequenced in a study of shared clonotypes between healthy human individuals (dated by TCRdb to the early 2020s). To prepare the library, the immunoSEQ multiplex PCR assay was applied. TCRdb retrieved this table from immuneACCESS and kept in-frame rearrangements only. Not all clones are present; in checked studies, unresolved V genes account for under half, and no reason is known for the remainder. This sample is represented by over a million clones; about three quarters of them were singletons. Of the sample, 1.4% is held by the ten largest clones. Sequencing was performed on memory CD4+ T cells sorted from blood. Explained via the paper, the cell subset or site label denotes: CD45RA-negative fraction. These receptors were obtained from a man between 18 and 35 years old in good health.

In its sample, this clone was seen many times. The chain uses TRBV7-9 and TRBJ2-6, with a weak D call TRBD1 (6 bases). V was pared by 5 bases and J by 4 bases, with 12 bases between. Germline V gene lookup returns CDR1 SEHNR and CDR2 FQNEAQ (reference sequence). The CDR3 consists of 15 residues. The CDR3 nucleotides read TGTGCCAGCAGCGCTACAGGGTCCGGGGCCAACGTCCTGACTTTC. It specifies CASSATGSGANVLTF.

This chain links TRBV29-1 with TRBJ1-1, with D possibly being TRBD1 (6 bases). Trimming removed 4 bases at V and 7 bases at J, with 13 bases between. The CDR3 loop spans 12 amino acids. Germline V gene data show CDR1 as SQVTM and CDR2 as ANQGSEA. CDR3 sequence: CSVGGGYHEAFF. The CDR3 DNA sequence: TGCAGCGTTGGGGGGGGCTACCATGAAGCTTTCTTT.

The rearrangement joins TRBV30 to TRBJ2-2, with D possibly being TRBD1 (5 bases). The CDR3 has 12 residues. The V end was cut by 0 bases, the J end by 6 bases, with 5 bases between. The V gene's germline CDR1 is GTSNPN and CDR2 SVGIG (reference sequence). The CDR3: CAWSVQAGELFF. The CDR3 region has the DNA TGTGCCTGGAGTGTACAGGCCGGGGAGCTGTTTTTT.

There are a few counts of this clone. The chain couples TRBV27 to TRBJ1-1, with D tentatively TRBD1 (5 bases). The V gene's germline CDR1 is MNHEY and CDR2 SMNVEV (reference sequence). The CDR3 runs 14 residues. Trimming took 2 bases from V and 1 from J, leaving 8 bases between them. The DNA for the CDR3 is TGTGCCAGCAGTTTAGGAAGGGGGAACACTGAAGCTTTCTTT. This translates into CASSLGRGNTEAFF.

The CDR3 loop reads CASSPVAGANQETQYF. The CDR3 DNA is TGTGCCAGCAGCCCGGTGGCGGGGGCGAACCAAGAGACCCAGTACTTC. The chain couples TRBV9 to TRBJ2-5, with D perhaps matching TRBD2 (7 bases). Germline CDR1 reads SGDLS; CDR2 reads YYNGEE. V shed 4 bases and J shed 0 bases, with 16 bases lying between them. The CDR3 totals 16 residues.

V is TRBV7-1 and J is TRBJ2-7, with TRBD1 as a possible D gene (6 bases). TRBV7-1 is treated as an ORF (open reading frame) with a function not yet certain. The CDR3 is 13 residues long. V was clipped by 7 bases and J by 5 bases, with 15 bases between them. The CDR3: CASTGGYANEQYF. The CDR3 nucleotides read TGTGCCAGCACTGGGGGCTACGCAAACGAGCAGTACTTC.

This rearrangement joins TRBV2 to TRBJ2-5; D is possibly TRBD1 or TRBD2 (5 bases each). V gave up 11 bases and J gave up 4 bases, with 14 bases separating them. Per the germline V gene, CDR1 is SNHLY and CDR2 is FYNNEI. The CDR3 runs to 12 residues. The CDR3 DNA follows: TGTGCCTCCCGAACGAGGGGAGAGACCCAGTACTTC. Its protein is CASRTRGETQYF.

The genes are TRBV10-3 and TRBJ2-5; 10 positions agree with TRBD1. With 6 bases clipped from V and 5 bases from J, the junction kept 6 bases outside the gene matches. CDR1 ENHRY and CDR2 SYGVKD come from the germline V gene. The CDR3 is 14 residues long. The CDR3: CAIRAGTGVETQYF. The CDR3 DNA reads as TGTGCCATCAGAGCCGGGACAGGGGTCGAGACCCAGTACTTC.

This rearrangement joins TRBV9 to TRBJ1-2; the D is unclear. The CDR3 is 15 amino acids. The germline CDR1 and CDR2 sequences are SGDLS and YYNGEE. The V and J ends lost 1 base and 3 bases respectively, with 13 bases between them. The CDR3 loop is CASSVWVSADYGYTF. CDR3 nucleotide sequence: TGTGCCAGCAGCGTATGGGTTTCGGCAGACTATGGCTACACCTTC. Using reference TRBV9 and TRBJ1-2 for the parts outside the CDR3, the full variable domain is DSGVTQTPKHLITATGQRVTLRCSPRSGDLSVYWYQQSLDQGLQFLIQYYNGEERAKGNILERFSAQQFPDLHSELNLSSLELGDSALYFCASSVWVSADYGYTFGSGTRLTVV.

The CDR3 reads CASNRGKGSPLHF. The CDR3 DNA is TGTGCCAGCAACAGGGGAAAGGGTTCACCCCTCCACTTT. The chain couples TRBV6-1 to TRBJ1-6; 7 bases match TRBD1. This CDR3 contains 13 residues. Germline-derived CDR1 and CDR2 are MNHNS and SASEGT. Trimming removed 7 bases from V and 9 bases from J; junction bases left unmatched: 6.

The rearrangement joins TRBV6-4 to TRBJ1-2, with TRBD1 matching 9 bases. With 4 bases clipped from V and 5 bases from J, the junction kept 5 bases outside the gene matches. Germline loops: CDR1 MRHNA, CDR2 SNTAGT. This CDR3 has 14 amino acids. The CDR3 loop reads CASSAEGQGYGYTF. CDR3 nucleotide sequence: TGTGCCAGCAGTGCCGAGGGACAGGGATATGGCTACACCTTC.

The chain couples TRBV9 to TRBJ2-7, with 9 positions matching TRBD1. The length of the CDR3 is 14 residues. The germline V gene encodes CDR1 SGDLS and CDR2 YYNGEE. V was clipped by 6 bases and J by 2 bases; unmatched bases: 6. As DNA, the CDR3 is TGTGCCAGCAAACCCCGGGACAGGGCCTACGAGCAGTACTTC. Translation gives CASKPRDRAYEQYF.

The chain employs TRBV4-3 and TRBJ1-2; 8 nucleotides line up with TRBD1. After removal of 6 bases from V and 4 bases from J, the junction contained 10 bases not matched to a gene. This CDR3 has 15 amino acids. Per the germline V gene, CDR1 is LGHNA and CDR2 is YSLEER. As DNA, the CDR3 is TGCGCCAGCAGTCCGGACAGGGTGGCGTCCTATGGCTACACCTTC. Its protein is CASSPDRVASYGYTF.

The chain joins TRBV10-3 to TRBJ2-1; 11 positions match TRBD2. The J segment lost 9 bases and the V segment lost 6 bases, leaving 10 bases of the junction unmatched. This CDR3 comprises 15 residues. CDR1 is ENHRY, CDR2 SYGVKD, per germline. CDR3 sequence reads: CAISSGTSGDGEQFF. CDR3 in DNA: TGTGCCATCAGCTCCGGGACTAGCGGAGACGGTGAGCAGTTCTTC.

This clone was detected a few times. This chain joins TRBV13 and TRBJ1-3; D may be TRBD1 (6 bases). V was trimmed by 5 bases and J by 2 bases, leaving 19 bases between them. Germline-derived CDR1 and CDR2 are PRHDT and FYEKMQ (reference sequence). The CDR3 contains 17 residues. The CDR3 coding sequence is TGTGCCAGCAGCCCATACGACCGAGGGGGGGCTGGAAACACCATATATTTT. Its protein product is CASSPYDRGGAGNTIYF.

The V call is TRBV7-9, the J call TRBJ2-5; D is uncertain. The germline gives CDR1 SEHNR, CDR2 FQNEAQ (reference sequence). This CDR3 comprises 12 residues. V dropped 0 bases and J dropped 4 bases, with 3 bases sitting between them. CDR3 in DNA: TGTGCCAGCAGCTTAGCGGCAGAGACCCAGTACTTC. Translated, it gives CASSLAAETQYF.

This clone was detected many times. The gene calls are TRBV10-1 and TRBJ2-5; D is perhaps TRBD2 (6 bases). The length of the CDR3 is 12 residues. V was cut by 8 bases and J by 4 bases, with 11 bases left in between. Germline loops: CDR1 WNHNN, CDR2 SYGVQD (reference sequence). The CDR3 sequence: CASSAGGETQYF. The CDR3 DNA follows: TGCGCCAGCTCTGCCGGGGGAGAGACCCAGTACTTC.

The chain joins TRBV7-8 to TRBJ1-1; D possibly corresponds to TRBD1 (5 bases). Per germline, CDR1 SGHVS and CDR2 FQNEAQ. CDR3 length equals 17 residues. Trimming shortened V by 5 bases and J by 1 base, and 20 bases separated the two germline ends. CDR3 amino acids: CASSRQPGMVGNTEAFF. The CDR3 bases are TGTGCCAGCAGCCGACAGCCAGGGATGGTGGGGAACACTGAAGCTTTCTTT.

The chain uses TRBV7-9 and TRBJ2-1, with D perhaps matching TRBD1 or TRBD2 (6 bases each). Trimming took off 5 bases at V and 7 bases at J, with 15 bases between the two ends. This CDR3 region has 14 residues. Per germline, CDR1 SEHNR and CDR2 FQNEAQ (reference sequence). CDR3: CASSRGGKVNEQFF. The CDR3 nucleotides are TGTGCCAGCAGCAGAGGGGGGAAGGTGAATGAGCAGTTCTTC.

V and J are TRBV5-6 and TRBJ2-3; D is unclear. V was trimmed by 4 bases and J by 0 bases, leaving 12 bases between them. This CDR3 has 15 residues. CDR1 and CDR2 from the germline V gene are SGHDT and YYEEEE. CDR3 sequence: CASSGWIPSTDTQYF. The CDR3 DNA reads as TGTGCCAGCAGCGGCTGGATTCCTAGCACAGATACGCAGTATTTT.

V is TRBV30 and J is TRBJ1-4; no definite D call. The CDR3 extends over 13 amino acids. The V gene lost 2 bases and the J gene lost 8 bases, with 12 bases spanning the gap. CDR1 is GTSNPN and CDR2 is SVGIG in the germline V gene (reference sequence). CDR3 nucleotide sequence: TGTGCCTGGAGTATCGACCTCGGGGAAAAACTGTTTTTT. It specifies CAWSIDLGEKLFF.

This CDR3 is CATSRDLQGLGGYTF. Written as DNA, the CDR3 is TGTGCCACCAGCAGAGATCTGCAGGGGCTTGGGGGCTACACCTTC. This chain connects TRBV15 to TRBJ1-2; D might be TRBD1 (6 bases). The V end lost 0 bases, the J end lost 8 bases, and 16 bases lay between the germline ends. The CDR3 contains 15 residues. Per the germline V gene, CDR1 is LNHNV and CDR2 is YYDKDF (reference sequence).

As to this clone: It may be a read error: a sequence one base away is much more abundant. The J gene is TRBJ2-3, the V gene TRBV27, with 7 bases matching TRBD1. The ends lost 4 bases at V and 0 bases at J; junction bases unmatched: 4. The CDR3 is 15 residues long. Germline-derived CDR1 and CDR2 are MNHEY and SMNVEV (reference sequence). This CDR3 is CASSSKDRSTDTQYF. In DNA form, the CDR3 reads TGTGCCAGCAGTTCCAAGGACAGGAGCACAGATACGCAGTATTTT.

This chain joins TRBV30 and TRBJ1-2; D perhaps matches TRBD1 (5 bases). Germline CDR1 is GTSNPN and CDR2 is SVGIG (reference sequence). This CDR3 has 13 residues. V was pared by 3 bases and J by 2 bases, with 10 bases between. CDR3 in amino acids: CAWSAGQNYGYTF. The CDR3 DNA follows: TGTGCCTGGAGCGCGGGGCAGAACTATGGCTACACCTTC.

The chain carries TRBV5-6 and TRBJ2-3; D remains unclear. Germline CDR1 SGHDT, CDR2 YYEEEE. There are 16 residues in the CDR3. Trimming stripped 3 bases from V and 1 base from J, with 15 bases between. This CDR3 is CASSSSVKLGTDTQYF. In DNA, the CDR3 is TGTGCCAGCAGCTCCTCCGTTAAGTTAGGCACAGATACGCAGTATTTT.

The chain couples TRBV7-9 to TRBJ2-1; 10 bases are a match to TRBD1. Germline V lookup: CDR1 SEHNR, CDR2 FQNEAQ (reference sequence). V shed 5 bases and J 0 bases; nucleotides not matched to a gene: 13. This CDR3 is 19 amino acids long. The CDR3 DNA follows: TGTGCCAGCAGCCCTCGACAGGGGGCCCGCCAAAGCTCCTACAATGAGCAGTTCTTC. Protein sequence: CASSPRQGARQSSYNEQFF.

The chain combines TRBV28 with TRBJ1-4; D call uncertain. CDR1 and CDR2 (germline): MDHEN, SYDVKM. Trimming cost V 5 bases and J 7 bases, with 17 bases left between them. CDR3 length: 15 residues. CDR3 residues: CASSLRLPSGEKLFF. In DNA, the CDR3 is TGTGCCAGCAGTCTCCGACTCCCGTCGGGTGAAAAACTGTTTTTT.

This clone appeared a few times. The chain carries TRBV19 and TRBJ1-6, with 7 bases lining up with TRBD1. This CDR3 has 13 amino acids. The V segment lost 6 bases and the J segment 5 bases; nucleotides outside the gene matches: 1. The germline gives CDR1 LNHDA, CDR2 SQIVND (reference sequence). This CDR3 is CASSGQDNSPLHF. For the CDR3, the DNA is TGTGCCAGTAGCGGACAGGATAATTCACCCCTCCACTTT.

V usage is TRBV5-1 and J usage is TRBJ2-2, with 10 bases aligning to TRBD1. With 2 bases clipped from V and 5 bases from J, the junction kept 6 bases outside the gene matches. The CDR3 runs to 16 residues. Germline V CDR1 and CDR2: SGHRS, YFSETQ. The CDR3 spells CASSLTGTGATGELFF. The DNA for the CDR3 is TGCGCCAGCAGCTTAACCGGGACAGGGGCGACCGGGGAGCTGTTTTTT.

This clone was observed a handful of times. This rearrangement joins TRBV19 to TRBJ1-2, with a possible D match to TRBD1 (5 bases). The CDR3 length is 15 residues. CDR1 is LNHDA, CDR2 SQIVND, per germline (reference sequence). Trimming cost V 3 bases and J 3 bases, with 14 bases left between them. This CDR3 is CASSISAGQDYGYTF. The CDR3 DNA reads TGTGCCAGTAGTATTTCGGCAGGGCAGGACTATGGCTACACCTTC.